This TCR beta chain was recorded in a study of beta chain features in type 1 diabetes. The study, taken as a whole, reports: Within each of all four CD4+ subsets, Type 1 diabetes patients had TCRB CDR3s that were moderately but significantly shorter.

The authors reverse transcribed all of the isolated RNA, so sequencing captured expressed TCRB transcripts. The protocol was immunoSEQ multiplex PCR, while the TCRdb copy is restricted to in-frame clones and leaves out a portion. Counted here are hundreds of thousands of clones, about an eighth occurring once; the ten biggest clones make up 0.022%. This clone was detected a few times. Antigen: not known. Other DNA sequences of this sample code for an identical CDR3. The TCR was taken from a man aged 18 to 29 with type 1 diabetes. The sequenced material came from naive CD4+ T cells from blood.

In DNA, the CDR3 is TGTGCCTGGAGTGTCTGGGAGACCCAGTACTTC. Translated, it gives CAWSVWETQYF. This chain uses TRBV30 with TRBJ2-5; no reliable D call. The V gene lost 0 bases and the J gene lost 5 bases, with 4 bases spanning the gap. CDR3 length equals 11 residues. Germline lookup yields CDR1 GTSNPN and CDR2 SVGIG (reference sequence). Full variable domain (missing parts from reference TRBV30 and TRBJ2-5): SQTIHQWPATLVQPVGSPLSLECTVEGTSNPNLYWYRQAAGRGLQLLFYSVGIGQISSEVPQNLSASRPQDRQFILSSKKLLLSDSGFYLCAWSVWETQYFGPGTRLLVL.